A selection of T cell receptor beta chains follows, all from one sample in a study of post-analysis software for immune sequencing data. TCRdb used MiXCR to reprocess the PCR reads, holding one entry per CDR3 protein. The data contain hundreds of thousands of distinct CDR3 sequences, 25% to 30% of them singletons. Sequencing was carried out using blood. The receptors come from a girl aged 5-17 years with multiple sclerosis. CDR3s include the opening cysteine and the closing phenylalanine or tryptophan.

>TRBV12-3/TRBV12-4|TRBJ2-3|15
CASSLETQGTDTQYF
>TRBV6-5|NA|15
CASSYPMGAGYEQYF
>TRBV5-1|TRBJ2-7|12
CASSGTNYEQYF
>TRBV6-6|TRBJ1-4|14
CASRDPVRPKVLFF
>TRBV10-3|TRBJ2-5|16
CAISESPGQWQETQYF
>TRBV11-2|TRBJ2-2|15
CASSPRGVFSGELFF
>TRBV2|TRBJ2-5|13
CASSEHILVWQYF
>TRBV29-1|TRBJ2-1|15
CNVEPPGQGDNEQFF
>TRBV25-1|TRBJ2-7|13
CASSGAGWHEQYF
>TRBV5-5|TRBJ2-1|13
CASSPTGANEQFF
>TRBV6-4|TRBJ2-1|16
CASTDSTSRKYNEQFF
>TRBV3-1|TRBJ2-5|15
CASSQAGAGGETQYF
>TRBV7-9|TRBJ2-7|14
CASSSPGQVYEQYF
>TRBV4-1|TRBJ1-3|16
CASSLVQGARGNTIYF
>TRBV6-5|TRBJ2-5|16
CASSYRAGAMQETQYF
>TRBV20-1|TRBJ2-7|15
CSANFGREDSYEQYF
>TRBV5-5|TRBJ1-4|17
CASSLDSTRGFGEKLFF
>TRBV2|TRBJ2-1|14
CASKPGGYHNEQFF
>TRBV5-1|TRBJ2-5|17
CASSTGTSGGVQETQYF
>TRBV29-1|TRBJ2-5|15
CSVLSSGTSPIAQYF
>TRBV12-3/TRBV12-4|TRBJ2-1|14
CASFEQGNINEQFF
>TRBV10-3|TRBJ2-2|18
CAISESSPGLAGAGELFF
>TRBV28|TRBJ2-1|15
CASSLIGGLHREQFF
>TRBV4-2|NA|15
CASSQDAGIYNEQYF
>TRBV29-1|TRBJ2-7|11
CSVETAGEQYF
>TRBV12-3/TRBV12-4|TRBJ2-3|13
CASSPFGAGTQYF
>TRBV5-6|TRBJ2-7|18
CASSLGSGRAQDSYEQYF
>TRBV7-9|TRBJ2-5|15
CASSLSVGLQETQYF
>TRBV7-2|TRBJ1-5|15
CASSLEFGRGQPQHF
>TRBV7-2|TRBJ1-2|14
CASSPPVGNKGYTF
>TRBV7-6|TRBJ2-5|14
CASSPSTAQETQYF
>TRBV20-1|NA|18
CSASKTSGRIRPYNEQYF
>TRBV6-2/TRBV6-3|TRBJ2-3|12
CAVSRATDTQYF
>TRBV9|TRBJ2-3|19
CASSVGGGLAGGSTDTQYF
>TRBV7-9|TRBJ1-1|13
CASSHPINTEAFF
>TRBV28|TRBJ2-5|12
CASTQGPETQYF
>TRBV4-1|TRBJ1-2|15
CASSQGSGTSYGYTF